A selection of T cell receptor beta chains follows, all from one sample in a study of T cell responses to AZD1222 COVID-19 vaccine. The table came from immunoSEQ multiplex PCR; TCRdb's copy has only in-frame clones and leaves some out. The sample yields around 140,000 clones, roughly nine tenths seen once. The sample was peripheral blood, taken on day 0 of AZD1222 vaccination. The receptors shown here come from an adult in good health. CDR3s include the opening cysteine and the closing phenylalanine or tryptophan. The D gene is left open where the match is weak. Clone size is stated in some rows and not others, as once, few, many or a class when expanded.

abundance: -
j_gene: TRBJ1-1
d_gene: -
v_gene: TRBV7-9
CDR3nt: TGTGCCAGCAGCTTTCCACAGCCTGAAGCTTTCTTT
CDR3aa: CASSFPQPEAFF

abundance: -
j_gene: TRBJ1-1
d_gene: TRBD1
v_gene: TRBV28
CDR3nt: TGTGCCAGCAGACCTAGGGGACAGGGGGCTGAAGCTTTCTTT
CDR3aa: CASRPRGQGAEAFF

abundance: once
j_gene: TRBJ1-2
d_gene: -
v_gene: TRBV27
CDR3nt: TGTGCCAGCAGTTTATCCATCTACAGTCCCTCGAGTAACTATGGCTACACCTTT
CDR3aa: CASSLSIYSPSSNYGYTF

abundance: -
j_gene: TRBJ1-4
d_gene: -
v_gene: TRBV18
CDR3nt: TGTGCCAGCTCACCTTCGAACAGGCCTAATGAAAAACTGTTTTTT
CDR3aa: CASSPSNRPNEKLFF

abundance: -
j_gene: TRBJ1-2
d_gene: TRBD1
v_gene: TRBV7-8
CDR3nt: TGTGCCAGCAGCGAAAAGGACAGGGTCGGTTATGGCTACACCTTC
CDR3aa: CASSEKDRVGYGYTF

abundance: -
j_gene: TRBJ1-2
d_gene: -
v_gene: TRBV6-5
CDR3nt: TGTGCCAGCAGTTTCAGTCCGGGACACGGACGCGATGGCTACACCTTC
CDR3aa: CASSFSPGHGRDGYTF

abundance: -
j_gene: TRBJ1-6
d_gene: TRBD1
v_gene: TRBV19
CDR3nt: TGTGCCAGTAGTACCCCCGGGACAGGGGGCCCGCCGAGCTCCTATAATTCACCCCTCCACTTT
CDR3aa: CASSTPGTGGPPSSYNSPLHF

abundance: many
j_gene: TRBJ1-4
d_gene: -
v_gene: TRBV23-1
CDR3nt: TGCGCCAGCAGTCAGACTAGGGGGGACGGTGAAAAACTGTTTTTT
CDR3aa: CASSQTRGDGEKLFF

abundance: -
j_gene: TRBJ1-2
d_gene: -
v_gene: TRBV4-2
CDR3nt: TGTGCCAGCAGCCAAGATGCACGGAACTATGGCTACACCTTC
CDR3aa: CASSQDARNYGYTF

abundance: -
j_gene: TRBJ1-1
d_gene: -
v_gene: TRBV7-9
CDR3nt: TGTGCCAGCAGCCACCGGGATGGGAGGACTGAAGCTTTCTTT
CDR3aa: CASSHRDGRTEAFF

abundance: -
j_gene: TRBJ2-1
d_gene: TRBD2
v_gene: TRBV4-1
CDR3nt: TGCGCCAGCAGCTCCCCCGGACTAGGAGCGGGGAATGAGCAGTTCTTC
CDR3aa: CASSSPGLGAGNEQFF

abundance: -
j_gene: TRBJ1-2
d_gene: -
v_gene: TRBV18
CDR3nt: TGTGCCAGCTCACCTCAGGGGTCTAACTATGGCTACACCTTC
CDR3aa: CASSPQGSNYGYTF

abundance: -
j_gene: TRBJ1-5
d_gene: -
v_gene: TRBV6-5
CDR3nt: TGTGCCAGCAGGAGCATCGGCAATCAGCCCCAGCATTTT
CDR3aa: CASRSIGNQPQHF

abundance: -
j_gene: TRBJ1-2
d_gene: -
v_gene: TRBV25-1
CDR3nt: TGTGCCAGCAGTGGGGGCTATGGCTACACCTTC
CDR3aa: CASSGGYGYTF

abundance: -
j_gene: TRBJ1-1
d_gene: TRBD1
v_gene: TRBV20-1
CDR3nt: TGCAGTGCTAGTGGGGCGACAGGGATCACTGAAGCTTTCTTT
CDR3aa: CSASGATGITEAFF

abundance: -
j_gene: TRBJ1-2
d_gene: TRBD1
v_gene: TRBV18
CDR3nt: TGTGCCAGCTCACAGGAGGGACAGGGGGGCGGGTATGGCTACACCTTC
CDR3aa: CASSQEGQGGGYGYTF

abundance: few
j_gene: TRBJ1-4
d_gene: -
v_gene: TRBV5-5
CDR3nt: TGTGCCAGCAGCCTCGGGGGGAATAATGAAAAACTGTTTTTT
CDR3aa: CASSLGGNNEKLFF

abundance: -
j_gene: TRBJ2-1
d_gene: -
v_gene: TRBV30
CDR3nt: TGTGCCTGGAAGTCCAACAATGAGCAGTTCTTC
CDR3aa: CAWKSNNEQFF

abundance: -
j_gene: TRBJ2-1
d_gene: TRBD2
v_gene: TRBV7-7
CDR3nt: TGTGCCAGCAGCCTAGGACTAGCCAACACCCCCTACAATGAGCAGTTCTTC
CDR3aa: CASSLGLANTPYNEQFF

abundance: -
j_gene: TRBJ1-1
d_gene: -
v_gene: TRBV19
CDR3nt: TGTGCCAGTAGTCGTGGGCCCTCTATGAACACTGAAGCTTTCTTT
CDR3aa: CASSRGPSMNTEAFF